Listed below are T cell receptor beta chains from one sample, sequenced in a study of beta chain features in type 1 diabetes. Clones were sequenced by immunoSEQ multiplex PCR, and TCRdb holds only the in-frame ones, with some missing. The sample consists of 200,000 to 300,000 clones, 25% to 30% of them appearing once. Sample: central memory CD4+ T cells from blood. These receptors were taken from a man aged 25-45 years in good health. Each CDR3 is given with its conserved first and last residue. A D gene is named only where the DNA matches it firmly. Rows give clone size only sometimes, using once, few, many, or a class for an expanded clone.

len	d_gene	v_gene	abundance	j_gene	CDR3nt	CDR3aa
15	-	TRBV4-3	few	TRBJ2-2	TGCGCCAGCAGCCAAGATGGCAGGGCCACCGGGGAGCTGTTTTTT	CASSQDGRATGELFF
14	TRBD1	TRBV2	few	TRBJ1-2	TGTGCCAGCAGTGCGACAGGGGGCATCAATGGCTACACCTTC	CASSATGGINGYTF
13	-	TRBV28	-	TRBJ2-1	TGTGCCAGCCGGCGGGGTTCCTACAATGAGCAGTTCTTC	CASRRGSYNEQFF
15	TRBD2	TRBV28	-	TRBJ2-6	TGTGCCAGCAGCCCCACTAGCGCTGGGGCCAACGTCCTGACTTTC	CASSPTSAGANVLTF
12	-	TRBV15	few	TRBJ2-7	TGTGCCACCTCTTCGGGCCTCTACGAGCAGTACTTC	CATSSGLYEQYF
12	-	TRBV6-6	few	TRBJ2-7	TGTGCCAGCAAGCAGGGGGGCAACGAGCAGTACTTC	CASKQGGNEQYF
13	TRBD1	TRBV30	few	TRBJ1-1	TGTGCCTGGTCCTGGGACAGGGTCACTGAAGCTTTCTTT	CAWSWDRVTEAFF
15	TRBD1	TRBV6-5	few	TRBJ1-1	TGTGCCAGCAGTAGACAGGGACAATGGGGCACTGAAGCTTTCTTT	CASSRQGQWGTEAFF
16	TRBD2	TRBV2	-	TRBJ2-1	TGTGCCAGCAGTGTGGGCGGGAGGGCCGCCTACAATGAGCAGTTCTTC	CASSVGGRAAYNEQFF
11	-	TRBV20-1	few	TRBJ1-1	TGCAGTGCTAGAGCCCACGGTGAAGCTTTCTTT	CSARAHGEAFF
17	TRBD2	TRBV7-2	-	TRBJ2-1	TGTGCCAGCAGCCGGATGCCTAGCGGCTTTTCCTACAATGAGCAGTTCTTC	CASSRMPSGFSYNEQFF
14	-	TRBV5-6	-	TRBJ2-7	TGTGCCAGCAGCATGGGACTTGGGTTCTACGAGCAGTACTTC	CASSMGLGFYEQYF
14	-	TRBV18	-	TRBJ2-5	TGTGCCAGCTCACCACCAGGCAGGGCAGAGACCCAGTACTTC	CASSPPGRAETQYF
14	-	TRBV5-1	-	TRBJ1-5	TGCGCCAGCAGCTTGGACTCACCTTCACAGCCCCAGCATTTT	CASSLDSPSQPQHF
13	TRBD1	TRBV30	-	TRBJ2-7	TGTGCCTGGAGTGTACAGGGGGGACACGAGCAGTACTTC	CAWSVQGGHEQYF
13	TRBD1	TRBV29-1	few	TRBJ2-7	TGCAGCATCAGACAGGGGGCCCCCTACGAGCAGTACTTC	CSIRQGAPYEQYF
13	-	TRBV9	-	TRBJ1-6	TGTGCCAGCAGCCCCACGGAGGGTTCACCCCTCCACTTT	CASSPTEGSPLHF
11	-	TRBV20-1	few	TRBJ2-5	TGCAGTGCTAGACCCTCAGAGACCCAGTACTTC	CSARPSETQYF
14	-	TRBV11-2	few	TRBJ2-3	TGTGCCAGCAGCCAAAGCGCTAGCACAGATACGCAGTATTTT	CASSQSASTDTQYF
15	-	TRBV6-1	-	TRBJ2-7	TGTGCCAGCAGTGGCCCTCACAGGGACCCCGACGAGCAGTACTTC	CASSGPHRDPDEQYF
12	-	TRBV15	many	TRBJ2-3	TGTGCCACCAGCAGACCTGGCGGTACGCAGTATTTT	CATSRPGGTQYF
14	-	TRBV6-1	-	TRBJ1-1	TGTGCCAGCAGACACCAGGGAGGGAACACTGAAGCTTTCTTT	CASRHQGGNTEAFF
17	-	TRBV7-2	-	TRBJ2-5	TGTGCCAGCAGCCTAAGTGCGCGGGGACTGGTAGGGGAGACCCAGTACTTC	CASSLSARGLVGETQYF
14	TRBD1	TRBV2	-	TRBJ2-5	TGTGCCAGCAGAGTGACAGGGGGACAAGAGACCCAGTACTTC	CASRVTGGQETQYF
15	TRBD1	TRBV30	-	TRBJ1-5	TGTGCCTGGAGCCTGGGACAGGGCCGCAATCAGCCCCAGCATTTT	CAWSLGQGRNQPQHF
16	TRBD2	TRBV25-1	few	TRBJ2-5	TGTGCCAGCAGTCCCCTAGCGGGGACCTACCAAGAGACCCAGTACTTC	CASSPLAGTYQETQYF
17	-	TRBV11-2	many	TRBJ2-3	TGTGCCAGCACCATCTTGCCGGGCAGGGGGGGCACAGATACGCAGTATTTT	CASTILPGRGGTDTQYF
15	TRBD1	TRBV30	few	TRBJ2-3	TGTGCCTGGAGTGTACCGGACAGGGGATCCGATACGCAGTATTTT	CAWSVPDRGSDTQYF
14	-	TRBV5-1	-	TRBJ1-1	TGCGCCAGCAGCTTAGCGGGACGTGGCACTGAAGCTTTCTTT	CASSLAGRGTEAFF
14	-	TRBV19	-	TRBJ2-3	TGTGCCAGTAGTATAGGCAGAGAAGCGGATACGCAGTATTTT	CASSIGREADTQYF
12	-	TRBV25-1	-	TRBJ1-1	TGTGCCAGCAGTGACCTGGGGACTGAAGCTTTCTTT	CASSDLGTEAFF
13	-	TRBV9	once	TRBJ2-7	TGTGCCAGCAGCGGGGTAGGGTTGAGCGAGCAGTACTTC	CASSGVGLSEQYF
12	-	TRBV29-1	many	TRBJ2-5	TGCAGCGTAGTGGGGAACCAAGAGACCCAGTACTTC	CSVVGNQETQYF
13	-	TRBV7-2	few	TRBJ2-1	TGTGCCAGCAGCTTCGACTGGATGAATGAGCAGTTCTTC	CASSFDWMNEQFF
15	-	TRBV5-1	-	TRBJ1-6	TGCGCCAGCAGCTTACAGACCGATTATAATTCACCCCTCCACTTT	CASSLQTDYNSPLHF
12	-	TRBV7-2	many	TRBJ2-2	TGTGCCAGCAGTCGGAACATCGGGGAGCTGTTTTTT	CASSRNIGELFF
12	-	TRBV7-9	few	TRBJ2-3	TGTGCCAGCAGCCGAGACGGAGATACGCAGTATTTT	CASSRDGDTQYF
15	-	TRBV6-6	few	TRBJ2-6	TGTGCCAGCAGTTACGAGAGGACTGGGGCCAACGTCCTGACTTTC	CASSYERTGANVLTF
15	TRBD2	TRBV7-9	-	TRBJ2-1	TGTGCCAGCAGCTACGGGACTAGGGGTAACAATGAGCAGTTCTTC	CASSYGTRGNNEQFF
13	-	TRBV5-4	few	TRBJ1-2	TGTGCCAGCAGCCCTCTACAGGGTTATGGCTACACCTTC	CASSPLQGYGYTF
13	-	TRBV7-7	-	TRBJ2-3	TGTGCCAGCAGCGCCCTAGGAGGAGGTACGCAGTATTTT	CASSALGGGTQYF
14	-	TRBV6-5	few	TRBJ2-3	TGTGCCAGCAGTTCCCGGGGGGCGGCAGATACGCAGTATTTT	CASSSRGAADTQYF
13	-	TRBV19	-	TRBJ2-3	TGTGCCAGTAGTATTGCGGCGGCGGATACGCAGTATTTT	CASSIAAADTQYF
13	-	TRBV29-1	many	TRBJ2-1	TGCAGCGTTGGCGTCGGGAGCCCCATAGAGCAGTTCTTC	CSVGVGSPIEQFF
14	-	TRBV11-3	few	TRBJ2-7	TGTGCCAGCAGCTTAGGGTCCCCGCTCGACGAGCAGTACTTC	CASSLGSPLDEQYF
16	-	TRBV7-2	few	TRBJ1-4	TGTGCCAGCAGCCCCAAGGGACAACAGCCTAATGAAAAACTGTTTTTT	CASSPKGQQPNEKLFF
14	-	TRBV30	-	TRBJ2-3	TGTGCCTGGGACCCTGGCAGTCGGATAGATACGCAGTATTTT	CAWDPGSRIDTQYF
13	-	TRBV5-1	-	TRBJ2-5	TGCGCCAGCAGCCCGGGACCTGAAGAGACCCAGTACTTC	CASSPGPEETQYF
14	TRBD2	TRBV28	-	TRBJ2-1	TGTGCCAGCAGTCCACTAGCGGGAGGGAATGAGCAGTTCTTC	CASSPLAGGNEQFF
14	-	TRBV7-2	few	TRBJ2-5	TGTGCCAGCAGCTTACAGGGAGTTACAGAGACCCAGTACTTC	CASSLQGVTETQYF
13	-	TRBV7-2	-	TRBJ2-3	TGTGCCAGCAGCTTAGGTACGGGGGATACGCAGTATTTT	CASSLGTGDTQYF
13	-	TRBV27	few	TRBJ2-1	TGTGCCAGCAGCCCAGATCCTAGGAGAGGGCAGTTCTTC	CASSPDPRRGQFF
16	-	TRBV4-3	few	TRBJ2-5	TGCGCCAGCAGCCAAGATCAGGGTAGGCCCCAAGAGACCCAGTACTTC	CASSQDQGRPQETQYF
11	-	TRBV2	many	TRBJ1-2	TGTGCCAGCATAGACTCGGGTGGCTACACCTTC	CASIDSGGYTF